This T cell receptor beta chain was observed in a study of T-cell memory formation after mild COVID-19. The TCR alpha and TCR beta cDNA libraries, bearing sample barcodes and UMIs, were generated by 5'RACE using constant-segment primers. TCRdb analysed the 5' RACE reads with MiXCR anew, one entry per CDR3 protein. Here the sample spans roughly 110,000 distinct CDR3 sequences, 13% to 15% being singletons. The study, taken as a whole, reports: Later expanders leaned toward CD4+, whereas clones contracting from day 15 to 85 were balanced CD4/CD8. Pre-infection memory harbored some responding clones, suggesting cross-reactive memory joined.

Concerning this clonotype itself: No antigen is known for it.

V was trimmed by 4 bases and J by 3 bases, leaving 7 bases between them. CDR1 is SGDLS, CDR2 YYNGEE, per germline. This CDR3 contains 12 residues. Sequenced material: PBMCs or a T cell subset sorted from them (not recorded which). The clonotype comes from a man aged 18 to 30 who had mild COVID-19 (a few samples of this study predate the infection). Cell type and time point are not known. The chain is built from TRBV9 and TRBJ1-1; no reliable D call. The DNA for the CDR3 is TGTGCCAGCAGCCCTTGGGACACTGAAGCTTTCTTT. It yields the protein CASSPWDTEAFF.